Listed here are 17 T cell receptor beta chains from one sample, sequenced in a study of blood T cell repertoires in COVID-19. The table came from immunoSEQ multiplex PCR; TCRdb's copy has only in-frame clones and leaves some out. The sample carries some 310,000 clones, approximately 89% recorded once. Sequenced input: PBMCs or T cells enriched from blood (not recorded which). These receptors all stem from a woman under 40 who had recovered from COVID-19.

The V call is TRBV10-3, the J call TRBJ1-2; 7 bases are shared with TRBD1. Germline CDR1 is ENHRY and CDR2 is SYGVKD. Unmatched junction bases numbered 7, after V lost 4 bases and J lost 8 bases. The length of the CDR3 is 13 residues. As DNA, the CDR3 is TGTGCCATCAGTGGCAGGGGGTCTGGGGGCTACACCTTC. Encoded protein: CAISGRGSGGYTF.

This clone was seen just once. V and J are TRBV7-2 and TRBJ1-5; D is unresolved. Germline CDR1 and CDR2: SGHTA and FQGNSA. Trimming pared 4 bases from V and 3 bases from J, leaving 7 bases between. The CDR3 runs 13 residues. The CDR3 region has the DNA TGTGCCAGCAGCTCTAGATCCAATCAGCCCCAGCATTTT. It is translated as CASSSRSNQPQHF.

The V gene is TRBV3-1 (or the pseudogene TRBV3-2), the J gene TRBJ2-1, with 12 bases lining up with TRBD2. V dropped 0 bases and J dropped 2; count of bases not matched to a gene: 2. The CDR3 has 17 amino acids. The germline V gene has CDR1 LGHDT and CDR2 YNNKEL (reference sequence). CDR3 amino acids: CASSQDRTSGTYNEQFF. The CDR3 DNA is TGTGCCAGCAGCCAAGATCGGACTAGCGGGACCTACAATGAGCAGTTCTTC.

Regarding this clone: Compared with germline, one end of the junction differs, possibly owing to a read error. The chain is built from TRBV10-2 and TRBJ2-5; a weak D match, TRBD2 (6 bases). Germline CDR1 reads WSHSY; CDR2 reads SAAADI. The CDR3 length is 13 residues. CDR3 DNA: TGCGCCAGCAATGAGGGAGGTCGTGAGACCCAGTACTTC. It specifies CASNEGGRETQYF.

V gene TRBV7-2 combines with J gene TRBJ2-1, with 14 bases aligning to TRBD2. V was pared by 3 bases and J by 7 bases, with 5 bases of the junction left unmatched. The CDR3 covers 16 residues. Germline CDR1 SGHTA, CDR2 FQGNSA. For the CDR3, the DNA is TGTGCCAGCAGCTTCAATCGACTAGCGGGAGGGAATGAGCAGTTCTTC. As protein: CASSFNRLAGGNEQFF.

The J gene is TRBJ1-4, the V gene TRBV21-1; the table gives TRBD1 as D, unverified against the DNA. TRBV21-1 is assigned pseudogene status. The CDR3 spans 17 residues. This chain's CDR3 is CASRAKKPGSANEKLFF. The CDR3 region has the DNA TGTGCCAGCAGAGCAAAGAAGCCAGGGTCAGCTAATGAAAAACTGTTTTTT.

J is TRBJ2-1 and V is TRBV12-5; no firm D call. Germline V CDR1 and CDR2: LGHNT, FRNRAP. Trimming pared 6 bases from V and 0 bases from J, leaving 18 bases between. The CDR3 covers 17 residues. CDR3 in amino acids: CASGWNPRVSSYNEQFF. In nucleotides, the CDR3 is TGTGCTAGTGGCTGGAACCCCCGGGTTAGCTCCTACAATGAGCAGTTCTTC.

The chain carries TRBV5-1 and TRBJ2-7; the match to TRBD1 covers 9 bases. The V and J ends lost 4 bases and 6 bases, in that order; junction bases with no gene match: 8. The CDR3 consists of 14 residues. Germline V gives CDR1 SGHRS, CDR2 YFSETQ. The chain's CDR3 is CASSSGQGRTEQYF. As DNA, the CDR3 is TGCGCCAGCAGCAGCGGACAGGGGAGGACCGAGCAGTACTTC.

This chain connects TRBV16 to TRBJ1-5, with D unclear. V shed 4 bases and J shed 1 base, with 14 bases lying between them. This CDR3 is 16 amino acids long. Germline lookup yields CDR1 KGHSY and CDR2 FQNENV. The CDR3: CASSLFSGRSNQPQHF. CDR3 nucleotides: TGTGCCAGCAGCCTTTTCTCCGGGAGGAGCAATCAGCCCCAGCATTTT.

The gene calls are TRBV10-2 and TRBJ2-6; TRBD2 matches at 8 bases. Germline assignment: CDR1 WSHSY and CDR2 SAAADI. The CDR3 is 15 amino acids. V lost 6 bases to trimming and J lost 4 bases; unmatched junction nucleotides: 5. CDR3 nucleotides: TGCGCCAGCAGGGCGGGGGGATCCGGGGCCAACGTCCTGACTTTC. This translates into CASRAGGSGANVLTF.

The chain employs TRBV2 and TRBJ1-5; maybe TRBD1 (5 bases). Trimming took 6 bases from V and 6 from J, leaving 15 bases between them. CDR1 and CDR2 (germline): SNHLY, FYNNEI. The CDR3 has 14 residues. The DNA of the CDR3 is TGTGCCAGCAGGGGACCCGCGGGGGGTCAGCCCCAGCATTTT. Translated: CASRGPAGGQPQHF. Variable domain in full (rest from reference TRBV2 and TRBJ1-5): EPEVTQTPSHQVTQMGQEVILRCVPISNHLYFYWYRQILGQKVEFLVSFYNNEISEKSEIFDDQFSVERPDGSNFTLKIRSTKLEDSAMYFCASRGPAGGQPQHFGDGTRLSIL.

The chain uses TRBV7-6 and TRBJ2-1; 15 bases fit TRBD2. The CDR3 runs 20 residues. Unmatched junction bases numbered 13, after V lost 5 bases and J lost 2 bases. Germline V gene lookup returns CDR1 SGHVS and CDR2 FNYEAQ. CDR3 DNA: TGTGCCAGCAGCCCCCACTCAGGACTAGCGGGAGGGGTAACCTACAATGAGCAGTTCTTC. Amino acid sequence: CASSPHSGLAGGVTYNEQFF.

This clone was picked up a small number of times. The chain employs TRBV7-9 and TRBJ2-1; 8 bases are a match to TRBD2. The CDR3 spans 14 residues. The V gene's germline CDR1 is SEHNR and CDR2 FQNEAQ (reference sequence). V trimming: 1 base; J trimming: 10 bases; junction bases outside the gene matches: 6. The CDR3 sequence: CASSLEAGAKEQFF. CDR3 in DNA: TGTGCCAGCAGCTTAGAAGCGGGAGCTAAGGAGCAGTTCTTC.

This rearrangement joins TRBV5-8 to TRBJ1-2; TRBD1 agrees at 8 bases. V lost 0 bases, J lost 5 bases, and 3 bases stayed unmatched. This CDR3 region has 14 residues. Germline loops: CDR1 SGHTS, CDR2 YDEGEE. DNA for the CDR3: TGTGCCAGCAGCTTGGGCGACAGGGGATATGGCTACACCTTC. Residues: CASSLGDRGYGYTF.

V gene TRBV6-4 combines with J gene TRBJ2-7, with 10 bases lining up with TRBD1. Trimming cost V 5 bases and J 2 bases; bases outside gene matches: 9. This CDR3 region has 16 residues. Per germline, CDR1 MRHNA and CDR2 SNTAGT. The CDR3 DNA follows: TGTGCCAGCAGTACAACCGCCGGGACAGGGGCCTACGAGCAGTACTTC. Amino acid sequence: CASSTTAGTGAYEQYF.

The chain has TRBV5-4 and TRBJ2-1; TRBD2 matches 7 bases. V shed 2 bases and J 3 bases; nucleotides not matched to a gene: 5. The CDR3 covers 15 residues. Germline V gene data show CDR1 as SGHNT and CDR2 as YYREEE (reference sequence). The CDR3 DNA reads TGTGCCAGCAGCTTTGGGCGGGACTACTACAATGAGCAGTTCTTC. This sequence encodes CASSFGRDYYNEQFF.

The chain has TRBV11-3 and TRBJ2-1; possible D gene TRBD2, 5 bases. The CDR3 length is 15 residues. V was trimmed by 3 bases and J by 0 bases, leaving 9 bases between them. CDR1 is SGHNT and CDR2 is YENEEA in the germline V gene. Here the CDR3 reads CASSFEGNSYNEQFF. CDR3 DNA sequence: TGTGCCAGCAGCTTCGAGGGAAACTCCTACAATGAGCAGTTCTTC.